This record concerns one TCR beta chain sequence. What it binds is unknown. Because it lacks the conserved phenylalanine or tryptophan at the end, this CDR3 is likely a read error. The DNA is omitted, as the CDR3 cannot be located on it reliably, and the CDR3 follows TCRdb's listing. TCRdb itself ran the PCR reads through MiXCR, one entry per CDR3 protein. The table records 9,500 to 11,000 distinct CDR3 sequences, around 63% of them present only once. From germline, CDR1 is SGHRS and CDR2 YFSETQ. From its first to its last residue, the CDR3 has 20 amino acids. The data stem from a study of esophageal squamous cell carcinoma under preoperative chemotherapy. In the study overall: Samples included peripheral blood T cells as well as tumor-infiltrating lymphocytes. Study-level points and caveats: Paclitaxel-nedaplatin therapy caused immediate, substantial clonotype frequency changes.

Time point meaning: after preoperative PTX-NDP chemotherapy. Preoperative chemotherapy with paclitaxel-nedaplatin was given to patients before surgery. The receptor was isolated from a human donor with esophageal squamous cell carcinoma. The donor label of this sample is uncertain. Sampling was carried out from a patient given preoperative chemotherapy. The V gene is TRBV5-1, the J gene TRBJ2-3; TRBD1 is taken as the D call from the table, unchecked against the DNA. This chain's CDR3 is CATKPGQHFYFKEGDRVLLC.